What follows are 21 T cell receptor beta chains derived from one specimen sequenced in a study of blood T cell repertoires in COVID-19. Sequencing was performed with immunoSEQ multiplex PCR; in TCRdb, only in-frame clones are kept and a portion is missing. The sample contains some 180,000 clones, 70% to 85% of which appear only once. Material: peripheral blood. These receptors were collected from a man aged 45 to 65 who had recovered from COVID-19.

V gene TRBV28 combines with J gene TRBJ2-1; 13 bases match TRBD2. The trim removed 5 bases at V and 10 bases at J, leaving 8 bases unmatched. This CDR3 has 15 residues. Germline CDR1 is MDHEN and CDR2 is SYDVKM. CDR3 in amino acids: CASSPGLAGPGEQFF. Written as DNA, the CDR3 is TGTGCCAGCAGTCCGGGACTAGCGGGACCAGGGGAGCAGTTCTTC.

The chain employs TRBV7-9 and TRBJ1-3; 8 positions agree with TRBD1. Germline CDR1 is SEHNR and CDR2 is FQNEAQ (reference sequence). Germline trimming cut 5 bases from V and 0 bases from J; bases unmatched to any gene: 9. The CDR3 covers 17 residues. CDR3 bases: TGTGCCAGCAGCGGGCATTGGGACAGGTACTCTGGAAACACCATATATTTT. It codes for CASSGHWDRYSGNTIYF.

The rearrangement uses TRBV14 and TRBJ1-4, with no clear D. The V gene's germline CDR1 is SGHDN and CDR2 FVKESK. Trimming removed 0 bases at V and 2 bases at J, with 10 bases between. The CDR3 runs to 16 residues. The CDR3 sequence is CASSQDFGGTNEKLFF. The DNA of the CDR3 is TGTGCCAGCAGCCAAGATTTCGGAGGGACTAATGAAAAACTGTTTTTT.

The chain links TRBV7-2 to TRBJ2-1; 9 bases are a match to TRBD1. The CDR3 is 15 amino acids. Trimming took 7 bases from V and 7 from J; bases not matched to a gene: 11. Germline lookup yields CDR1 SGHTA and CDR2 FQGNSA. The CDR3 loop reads CASKNRDRERNEQFF. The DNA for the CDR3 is TGTGCCAGCAAAAACCGGGACAGGGAACGTAATGAGCAGTTCTTC.

Here the CDR3 DNA reads TGTGCCAGCAGCCCCTGGACAGGGGCGCTAACTTACCAAGAGACCCAGTACTTC. Translated, it gives CASSPWTGALTYQETQYF. The chain is built from TRBV7-2 and TRBJ2-5, with 9 bases aligning to TRBD1. This CDR3 comprises 18 residues. V shed 5 bases and J 0 bases; nucleotides not matched to a gene: 13. The V gene's germline CDR1 is SGHTA and CDR2 FQGNSA.

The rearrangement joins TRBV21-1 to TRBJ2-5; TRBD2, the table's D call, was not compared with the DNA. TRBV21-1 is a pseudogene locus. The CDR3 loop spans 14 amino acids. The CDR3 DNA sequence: TGTGCCAGCAGCCCCCCGGGAGAAGGGGAGACCCAGTACTTC. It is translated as CASSPPGEGETQYF.

CDR3 amino acids: CASSHQGGNYGYTF. In DNA, the CDR3 is TGCGCCAGCAGCCACCAGGGAGGTAACTATGGCTACACCTTC. The rearrangement links TRBV5-1 to TRBJ1-2; a possible D gene is TRBD1 (5 bases). Deletions cut 4 bases from V and 1 base from J, with 11 bases between. Looked up from germline, CDR1 is SGHRS and CDR2 is YFSETQ. CDR3 length: 14 residues.

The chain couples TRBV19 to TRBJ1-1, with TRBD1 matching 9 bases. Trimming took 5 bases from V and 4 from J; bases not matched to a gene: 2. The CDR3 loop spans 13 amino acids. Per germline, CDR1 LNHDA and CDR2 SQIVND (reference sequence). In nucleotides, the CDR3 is TGTGCCAGTAGTCCGACAGGGGGCACTGAAGCTTTCTTT. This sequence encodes CASSPTGGTEAFF.

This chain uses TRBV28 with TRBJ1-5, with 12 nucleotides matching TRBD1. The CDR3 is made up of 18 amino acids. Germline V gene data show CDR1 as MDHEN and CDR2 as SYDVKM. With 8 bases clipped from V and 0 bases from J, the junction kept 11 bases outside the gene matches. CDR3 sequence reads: CASGKSGTGGLSNQPQHF. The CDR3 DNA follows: TGTGCCAGCGGGAAGAGCGGGACAGGGGGCCTTAGCAATCAGCCCCAGCATTTT.

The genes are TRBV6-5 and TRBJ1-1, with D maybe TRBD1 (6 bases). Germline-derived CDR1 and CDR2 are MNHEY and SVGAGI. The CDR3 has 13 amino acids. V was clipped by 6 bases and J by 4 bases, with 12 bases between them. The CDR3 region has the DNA TGTGCCAGCAGCTCCTCACAGGGCACTGAAGCTTTCTTT. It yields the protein CASSSSQGTEAFF.

For the CDR3, the DNA is TGCAGCGTTGGGGGGGTCCAAGAGACCCAGTACTTC. This sequence encodes CSVGGVQETQYF. The chain recombines TRBV29-1 with TRBJ2-5; D is possibly TRBD2 (6 bases). This CDR3 contains 12 residues. V was shortened by 4 bases and J by 1 base, with 7 bases between the two germline ends. Germline V gives CDR1 SQVTM, CDR2 ANQGSEA. The variable domain in full, completed from reference TRBV29-1 and TRBJ2-5, reads SAVISQKPSRDICQRGTSLTIQCQVDSQVTMMFWYRQQPGQSLTLIATANQGSEATYESGFVIDKFPISRPNLTFSTLTVSNMSPEDSSIYLCSVGGVQETQYFGPGTRLLVL.

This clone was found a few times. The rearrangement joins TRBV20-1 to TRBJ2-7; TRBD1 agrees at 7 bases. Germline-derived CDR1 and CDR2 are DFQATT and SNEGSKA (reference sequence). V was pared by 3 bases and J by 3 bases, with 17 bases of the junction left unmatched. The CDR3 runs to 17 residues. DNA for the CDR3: TGCAGTGCTAGTCCTACGAAAGGGACAGAATCCTACTACGAGCAGTACTTC. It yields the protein CSASPTKGTESYYEQYF.

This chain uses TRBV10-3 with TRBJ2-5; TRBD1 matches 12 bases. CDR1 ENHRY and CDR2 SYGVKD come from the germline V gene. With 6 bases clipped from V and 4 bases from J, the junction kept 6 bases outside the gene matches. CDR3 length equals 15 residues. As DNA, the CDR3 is TGTGCCATCAGGCCGGGACAGGGGGCTGGAGAGACCCAGTACTTC. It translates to CAIRPGQGAGETQYF.

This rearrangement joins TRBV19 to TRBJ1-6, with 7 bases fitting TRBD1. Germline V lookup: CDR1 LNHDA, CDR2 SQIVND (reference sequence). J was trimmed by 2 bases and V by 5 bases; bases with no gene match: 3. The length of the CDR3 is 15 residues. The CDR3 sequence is CASSHRGTYNSPLHF. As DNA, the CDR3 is TGTGCCAGTAGTCACAGGGGTACCTATAATTCACCCCTCCACTTT.

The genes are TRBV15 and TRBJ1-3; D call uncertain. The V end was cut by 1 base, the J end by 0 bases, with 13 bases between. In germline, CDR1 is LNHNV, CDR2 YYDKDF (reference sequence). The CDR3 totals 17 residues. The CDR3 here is CATSRGFGASSGNTIYF. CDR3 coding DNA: TGTGCCACCAGCAGAGGTTTCGGTGCGTCCTCTGGAAACACCATATATTTT.

CDR3 sequence (DNA): TGTGCCACCAGCAGAGATCGGGAGTGGGACTATGGCTACACCTTC. Amino acids: CATSRDREWDYGYTF. The chain joins TRBV15 to TRBJ1-2; D is uncertain. This CDR3 has 15 amino acids. V lost 0 bases to trimming and J lost 3 bases, with 11 bases between them. Germline CDR1 is LNHNV and CDR2 is YYDKDF (reference sequence).

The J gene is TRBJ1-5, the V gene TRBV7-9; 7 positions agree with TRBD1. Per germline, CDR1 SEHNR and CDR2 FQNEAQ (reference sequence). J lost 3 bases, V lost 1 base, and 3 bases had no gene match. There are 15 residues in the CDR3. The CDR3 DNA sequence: TGTGCCAGCAGCTTAGGGCAGGGGGACAATCAGCCCCAGCATTTT. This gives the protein CASSLGQGDNQPQHF.

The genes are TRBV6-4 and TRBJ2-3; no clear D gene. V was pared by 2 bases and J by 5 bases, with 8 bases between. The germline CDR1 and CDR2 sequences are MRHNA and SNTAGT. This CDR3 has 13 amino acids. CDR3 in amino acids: CASSDVVGDTQYF. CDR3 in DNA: TGTGCCAGCAGTGACGTGGTCGGAGATACGCAGTATTTT.

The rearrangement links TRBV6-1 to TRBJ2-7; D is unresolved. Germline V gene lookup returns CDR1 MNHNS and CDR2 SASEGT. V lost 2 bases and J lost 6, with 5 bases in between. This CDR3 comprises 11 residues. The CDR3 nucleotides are TGTGCCAGCAGTGAACCGAGCGAGCAGTACTTC. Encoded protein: CASSEPSEQYF.

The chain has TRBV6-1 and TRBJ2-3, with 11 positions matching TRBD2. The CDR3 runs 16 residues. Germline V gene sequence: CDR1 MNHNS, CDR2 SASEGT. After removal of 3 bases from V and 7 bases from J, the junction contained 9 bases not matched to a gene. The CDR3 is CASSDLTSGRGNTQYF. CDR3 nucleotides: TGTGCCAGCAGTGACCTTACTAGCGGGAGAGGGAATACGCAGTATTTT.

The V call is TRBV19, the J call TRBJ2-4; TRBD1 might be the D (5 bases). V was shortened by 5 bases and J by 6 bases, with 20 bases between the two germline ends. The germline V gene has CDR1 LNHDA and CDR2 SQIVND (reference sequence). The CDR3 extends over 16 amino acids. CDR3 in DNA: TGTGCCAGTAGTTTTTGGACGCCCACAGGCATAAACATTCAGTACTTC. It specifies CASSFWTPTGINIQYF.